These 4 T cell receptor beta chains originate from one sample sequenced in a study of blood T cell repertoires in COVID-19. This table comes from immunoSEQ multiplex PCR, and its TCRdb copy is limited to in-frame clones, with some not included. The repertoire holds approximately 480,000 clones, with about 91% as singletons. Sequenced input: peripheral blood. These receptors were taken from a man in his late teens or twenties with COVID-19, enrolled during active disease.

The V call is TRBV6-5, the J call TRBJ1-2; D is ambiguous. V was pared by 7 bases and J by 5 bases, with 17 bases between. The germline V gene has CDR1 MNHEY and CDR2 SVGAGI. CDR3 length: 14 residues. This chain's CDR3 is CASTLRPGGYGYTF. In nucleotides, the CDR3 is TGTGCCAGCACTTTACGGCCGGGCGGGTATGGCTACACCTTC.

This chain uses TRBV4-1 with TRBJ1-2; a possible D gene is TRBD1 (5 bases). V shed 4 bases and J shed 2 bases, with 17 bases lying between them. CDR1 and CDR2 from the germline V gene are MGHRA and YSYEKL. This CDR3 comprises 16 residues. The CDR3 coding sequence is TGCGCCAGCAGCCGGTTCCGTACAGGTCAGAACTATGGCTACACCTTC. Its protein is CASSRFRTGQNYGYTF.

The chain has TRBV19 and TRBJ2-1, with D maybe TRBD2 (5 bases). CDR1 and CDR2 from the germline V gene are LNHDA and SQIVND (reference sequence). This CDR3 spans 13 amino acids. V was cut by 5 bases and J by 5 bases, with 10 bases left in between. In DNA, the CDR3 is TGTGCCAGTAGTCTTCAGCGGAACAATGAGCAGTTCTTC. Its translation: CASSLQRNNEQFF.

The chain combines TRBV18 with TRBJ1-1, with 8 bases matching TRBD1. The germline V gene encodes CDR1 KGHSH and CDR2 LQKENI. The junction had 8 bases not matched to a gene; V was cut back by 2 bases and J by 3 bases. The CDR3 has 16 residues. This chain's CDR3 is CASSPNWDRLYTEAFF. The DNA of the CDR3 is TGTGCCAGCTCACCAAATTGGGACAGGTTGTACACTGAAGCTTTCTTT.